The 5 T cell receptor beta chains listed next were all sequenced from one sample in a study. Using its own MiXCR run on the 5' RACE reads, TCRdb lists one record per CDR3 protein. The top ten hold about 2.2% of the sample, which has about 50,000 distinct CDR3 sequences, 28% seen once. Material: naive CD4+ T cells sorted from blood. Documented subset: naive CD4+ T cells, CD4+CD45RA+CD25-. These receptors were obtained from a female donor with breast cancer.

CDR3 DNA: TGCGCCAGCAGCTCCGGGGAGGTAGATCAGCCCCAGCATTTT. Encoded protein: CASSSGEVDQPQHF. The chain links TRBV5-1 to TRBJ1-5; D remains unclear. The CDR3 extends over 14 amino acids. CDR1 is SGHRS and CDR2 is YFSETQ in the germline V gene. The germline V and J ends were trimmed by 3 bases and 5 bases, with 12 bases remaining between them. Based on the CDR3 plus reference TRBV5-1 and TRBJ1-5, the full variable domain is KAGVTQTPRYLIKTRGQQVTLSCSPISGHRSVSWYQQTPGQGLQFLFEYFSETQRNKGNFPGRFSGRQFSNSRSEMNVSTLELGDSALYLCASSSGEVDQPQHFGDGTRLSIL.

The table lists this clonotype with a few counts. This chain joins TRBV12-3 or TRBV12-4 and TRBJ2-7; 11 nucleotides align to TRBD2. The CDR3 is 15 amino acids. V lost 5 bases to trimming and J lost 3 bases; unmatched junction nucleotides: 6. CDR3 in amino acids: CASSPGTSGVYEQYF. CDR3 DNA sequence: TGTGCCAGCAGTCCCGGGACTAGCGGAGTCTACGAGCAGTACTTC.

The chain combines TRBV7-2 with TRBJ2-5, with a weak D call TRBD2 (5 bases). Trimming removed 3 bases at V and 2 bases at J, with 16 bases between. In germline, CDR1 is SGHTA, CDR2 FQGNSA. There are 16 residues in the CDR3. The CDR3 nucleotides read TGTGCCAGCAGCTTCAGTTTGGGTAGGACTCAAGAGACCCAGTACTTC. This translates into CASSFSLGRTQETQYF.

This clonotype came up a few times. This chain joins TRBV20-1 and TRBJ2-2, with TRBD1 identical over 12 bases. Germline V gene sequence: CDR1 DFQATT, CDR2 SNEGSKA (reference sequence). With 6 bases clipped from V and 6 bases from J, the junction kept 8 bases outside the gene matches. This CDR3 contains 15 residues. In nucleotides, the CDR3 is TGCAGTGCGTTGGCCCGGGACAGGGGGCCCGGGGAGCTGTTTTTT. It is translated as CSALARDRGPGELFF.

This clonotype was picked up one time. This chain links TRBV21-1 with TRBJ1-2; the D call of TRBD1 is as the table states it, not checked on the DNA. TRBV21-1 is a known pseudogene. This CDR3 has 12 residues. CDR3 nucleotides: TGTGCCAGCAGCTCCCCGACAGGAGGTAGGACCTTC. This sequence encodes CASSSPTGGRTF.